A single sample is the source of the 11 T cell receptor beta chains below, sequenced in a study of cytotoxic CD8 clonotypes in ibrutinib-treated CLL. The assay was immunoSEQ multiplex PCR, and TCRdb's table has in-frame clones only and misses some. This repertoire shows 110,000 to 150,000 clones, about 76% found once; its top ten account for 4.5% to 6.5%. The material sequenced was PBMCs, taken after 24 months of ibrutinib treatment. Every receptor here comes from a human donor with chronic lymphocytic leukemia.

This sequence joins TRBV2 and TRBJ2-3, with TRBD2 matching 9 bases. This CDR3 is built from 18 residues. V shed 2 bases and J 0 bases; nucleotides not matched to a gene: 9. Germline V lookup: CDR1 SNHLY, CDR2 FYNNEI. CDR3 DNA sequence: TGTGCCAGCAGTGAACAAGCGGGGGGCCCTACTAGCACAGATACGCAGTATTTT. Residues: CASSEQAGGPTSTDTQYF.

The CDR3 region has the DNA TGTGCCAGCAGCGGGACAGGGGCCTACGAGCAGTACTTC. This sequence encodes CASSGTGAYEQYF. The chain couples TRBV5-4 to TRBJ2-7, with 10 nucleotides matching TRBD1. Germline lookup yields CDR1 SGHNT and CDR2 YYREEE (reference sequence). V lost 4 bases to trimming and J lost 2 bases; unmatched junction nucleotides: 0. This CDR3 is built from 13 residues.

This clone came up a few times. The chain recombines TRBV5-1 with TRBJ2-7, with 7 bases identical to TRBD2. Germline V lookup: CDR1 SGHRS, CDR2 YFSETQ. V lost 5 bases to trimming and J lost 2 bases; unmatched junction nucleotides: 7. The CDR3 extends over 14 amino acids. This CDR3 reads CASSYTGGPYEQYF. CDR3 sequence (DNA): TGCGCCAGCAGTTACACGGGGGGTCCCTACGAGCAGTACTTC.

V and J are TRBV6-6 and TRBJ1-5; D ambiguous. Trimming took off 5 bases at V and 4 bases at J, with 9 bases between the two ends. Germline CDR1 MNHNY, CDR2 SVGAGI (reference sequence). The CDR3 loop spans 13 amino acids. The CDR3 DNA reads as TGTGCCAGCAGTACCTCCGGGAATCAGCCCCAGCATTTT. Translating gives CASSTSGNQPQHF.

This sequence joins TRBV7-2 and TRBJ2-2, with TRBD2 matching 13 bases. The CDR3 is 18 residues long. Germline-derived CDR1 and CDR2 are SGHTA and FQGNSA. V was clipped by 5 bases and J by 6 bases; unmatched bases: 12. The CDR3 region is CASSAGTSGARVAGELFF. CDR3 bases: TGTGCCAGCAGCGCCGGGACTAGCGGGGCCCGAGTGGCCGGGGAGCTGTTTTTT.

This clone was seen once. V and J are TRBV6-1 and TRBJ1-2, with D hard to call. Germline CDR1 is MNHNS and CDR2 is SASEGT. This CDR3 has 14 amino acids. V dropped 1 base and J dropped 6 bases, with 12 bases sitting between them. Here the CDR3 reads CASSEVAQEHGYTF. The CDR3 bases are TGTGCCAGCAGTGAAGTGGCCCAGGAGCATGGCTACACCTTC.

The genes are TRBV10-3 and TRBJ2-3, with 9 positions matching TRBD1. From germline, CDR1 is ENHRY and CDR2 SYGVKD. The CDR3 covers 11 residues. V lost 6 bases, J lost 14 bases, and 6 bases stayed unmatched. CDR3 DNA sequence: TGTGCCATCAGGACGGACAGGGGTCCGTATTTT. It yields the protein CAIRTDRGPYF.

As regards this clone: Possible read error: a much larger clone is one base away. V usage is TRBV4-3 and J usage is TRBJ1-1; 8 bases map to TRBD1. The CDR3 is made up of 13 amino acids. After removal of 3 bases from V and 4 bases from J, the junction contained 1 base not matched to a gene. Germline loops: CDR1 LGHNA, CDR2 YSLEER. The CDR3 coding sequence is TGCGCCAGCAGCCATACAGGGGGCACTGAAGCTTTCTTT. Amino acids: CASSHTGGTEAFF.

The chain combines TRBV6-6 with TRBJ2-7; 10 nucleotides line up with TRBD2. V lost 5 bases, J lost 4 bases, and 8 bases stayed unmatched. The CDR3 length is 15 residues. Germline CDR1 MNHNY, CDR2 SVGAGI (reference sequence). In DNA, the CDR3 is TGTGCCAGCAGTCAGGTAGCGGGGGGTGAGTACGAGCAGTACTTC. Protein: CASSQVAGGEYEQYF.

The chain recombines TRBV4-3 with TRBJ2-7, with a weak D call TRBD2 (5 bases). The CDR3 contains 14 residues. V lost 3 bases to trimming and J lost 4 bases, with 13 bases between them. Per the germline V gene, CDR1 is LGHNA and CDR2 is YSLEER. The CDR3 region is CASSQAPGSYEQYF. CDR3 nucleotides: TGCGCCAGCAGCCAGGCCCCGGGGTCATACGAGCAGTACTTC.

The rearrangement uses TRBV5-6 and TRBJ2-3; D remains ambiguous. V dropped 7 bases and J dropped 3 bases, with 15 bases sitting between them. The CDR3 is 14 residues long. Germline CDR1 SGHDT, CDR2 YYEEEE. CDR3 coding DNA: TGTGCCAGCGGCCTGGGATTTCTAACAGATACGCAGTATTTT. It codes for CASGLGFLTDTQYF.